Listed below are T cell receptor beta chains from one sample, sequenced in a study of T-cell reconstitution after alpha-beta-depleted transplantation in children. Via MiXCR, TCRdb re-called the PCR reads, giving one row per CDR3 protein. The sample comprises 65,000 to 85,000 distinct CDR3 sequences, around 9.9% of which are singletons, and 13% rests with the top ten. The source was PBMCs, collected before TCRalphabeta/CD19-depleted stem cell transplant. The receptors were sampled from a boy aged 10-17 years with acute myeloid leukemia, due to receive a stem cell transplant. The CDR3 runs from the conserved cysteine through the conserved F or W. Fields, in order: V gene, clone size, D gene, J gene, CDR3 protein, CDR3 DNA. D genes are given only for firm matches. Not all rows give a size; the values are once, few, many and, for expanded clones, a class.

TRBV11-2	many	TRBD1	TRBJ2-4	CASSLGTGRNIQYF	TGTGCCAGCAGCTTAGGGACAGGTAGAAACATTCAGTACTTC
TRBV7-9	many	-	TRBJ2-7	CASSPGGALYEQYF	TGTGCCAGCAGCCCAGGGGGGGCCCTCTACGAGCAGTACTTC
TRBV16	-	-	TRBJ2-2	CASSSRQIWNTGELFF	TGTGCCAGCAGCTCCAGACAGATCTGGAACACCGGGGAGCTGTTTTTT
TRBV30	-	-	TRBJ1-2	CAWSARVYGYTF	TGTGCCTGGAGTGCTAGGGTCTATGGCTACACCTTC
TRBV6-5	-	-	TRBJ2-1	CASNLITGVQGRNNEQFF	TGTGCCAGCAACCTTATCACCGGGGTACAGGGACGGAACAATGAGCAGTTCTTC
TRBV29-1	many	TRBD1	TRBJ1-5	CSVVGTGSNQPQHF	TGCAGCGTTGTAGGGACAGGGAGCAATCAGCCCCAGCATTTT
TRBV3-1	many	-	TRBJ1-5	CASSQKPGGQPQHF	TGTGCCAGCAGCCAAAAACCCGGAGGCCAGCCCCAGCATTTT
TRBV29-1	many	-	TRBJ1-2	CSASGRENYGYTF	TGCAGCGCCTCCGGGAGGGAAAACTATGGCTACACCTTC
TRBV12-3/TRBV12-4	many	-	TRBJ1-1	CASRRSGGTEAFF	TGTGCCAGCAGACGATCTGGAGGTACTGAAGCTTTCTTT
TRBV7-8	many	TRBD2	TRBJ2-1	CASSEGLAGRSHEQFF	TGTGCCAGCAGCGAGGGACTAGCGGGGAGAAGCCATGAGCAGTTCTTC
TRBV6-2/TRBV6-3	few	-	TRBJ2-5	CASSYPIGESRETQYF	TGTGCCAGCAGTTACCCCATCGGGGAGTCCCGGGAGACCCAGTACTTC
TRBV11-2	many	-	TRBJ2-3	CASSLDGVYTDTQYF	TGTGCCAGCAGCTTAGATGGGGTGTACACAGATACGCAGTATTTT
TRBV11-2	many	TRBD1	TRBJ2-7	CASSLTGNTDEQYF	TGTGCCAGCAGCTTGACAGGGAACACGGACGAGCAGTACTTC
TRBV4-3	many	-	TRBJ2-1	CASSQVIPGDYNEQFF	TGCGCCAGCAGCCAAGTAATTCCGGGAGACTACAATGAGCAGTTCTTC
TRBV25-1	many	-	TRBJ2-3	CASSEYQDTQYF	TGTGCCAGCAGTGAATATCAGGATACGCAGTATTTT
TRBV5-8	many	-	TRBJ2-3	CASSFGARDTQYF	TGTGCCAGCAGCTTCGGGGCGCGTGATACGCAGTATTTT
TRBV5-1	many	TRBD2	TRBJ2-2	CASSRGLAGGIGGELFF	TGCGCCAGCAGCCGCGGACTAGCGGGGGGGATCGGCGGGGAGCTGTTTTTT
TRBV6-1	many	TRBD1	TRBJ2-5	CASSPWDSQETQYF	TGTGCCAGCAGTCCTTGGGACAGTCAAGAGACCCAGTACTTC
TRBV7-9	-	-	TRBJ1-4	CASRGVYREKLFF	TGTGCCAGCAGAGGGGTTTACCGAGAAAAACTGTTTTTT
TRBV12-3/TRBV12-4	many	TRBD1	TRBJ1-5	CASSLRGTGRAQPQHF	TGTGCCAGCAGTTTAAGGGGGACAGGGAGGGCCCAGCCCCAGCATTTT
TRBV5-1	many	-	TRBJ2-3	CASSLVRRGSTDTQYF	TGCGCCAGCAGCTTGGTCCGGAGGGGAAGCACAGATACGCAGTATTTT
TRBV30	many	TRBD1	TRBJ2-6	CAWNRDRVKGANVLTF	TGTGCCTGGAACCGGGACAGGGTAAAAGGGGCCAACGTCCTGACTTTC
TRBV7-9	many	TRBD1	TRBJ2-5	CASRVRDSRQETQYF	TGTGCCAGCAGAGTACGGGACAGTCGACAAGAGACCCAGTACTTC
TRBV6-5	many	TRBD1	TRBJ1-1	CASRYKPQGAASEAFF	TGTGCCAGCAGGTACAAACCCCAGGGGGCCGCCAGTGAAGCTTTCTTT
TRBV30	few	-	TRBJ2-3	CAWRRGSTDTQYF	TGTGCCTGGAGGAGGGGTAGCACAGATACGCAGTATTTT
TRBV4-3	many	-	TRBJ1-5	CASSQGVGGNQPQHF	TGCGCCAGCAGCCAAGGGGTCGGGGGTAATCAGCCCCAGCATTTT
TRBV9	-	-	TRBJ2-1	CASSVVGRGPYNEQFF	TGTGCCAGCAGCGTAGTAGGCAGGGGCCCGTACAATGAGCAGTTCTTC
TRBV11-2	many	-	TRBJ2-5	CASSIRGAETQYF	TGTGCCAGCAGCATTAGAGGGGCCGAGACCCAGTACTTC
TRBV6-5	once	TRBD1	TRBJ1-4	CASSYSFAGGEKLFF	TGTGCCAGCAGTTACTCCTTCGCAGGGGGTGAAAAACTGTTTTTT
TRBV24-1	few	TRBD1	TRBJ1-5	CATSRQGYGQPQHF	TGTGCCACCAGTAGACAGGGGTACGGTCAGCCCCAGCATTTT
TRBV25-1	many	-	TRBJ1-5	CASSGRDSNQPQHF	TGTGCCAGCAGTGGCCGGGACAGCAATCAGCCCCAGCATTTT
TRBV27	once	TRBD1	TRBJ2-1	CASSLSRTGEYF	TGTGCCAGCAGTTTATCGCGGACAGGGGAGTACTTC
TRBV6-5	many	-	TRBJ2-2	CASSYSNRGGTGELFF	TGTGCCAGCAGTTACTCGAACAGGGGGGGCACCGGGGAGCTGTTTTTT
TRBV28	many	-	TRBJ2-1	CASSSSWEQFF	TGTGCCAGCAGTTCATCGTGGGAGCAGTTCTTC
TRBV18	many	-	TRBJ2-5	CASSSTLQETQYF	TGTGCCAGCTCTTCGACCCTCCAAGAGACCCAGTACTTC
TRBV7-3	many	TRBD1	TRBJ2-2	CASSAQGANTGELFF	TGTGCCAGCAGCGCACAGGGGGCGAACACCGGGGAGCTGTTTTTT
TRBV20-1	many	TRBD2	TRBJ2-1	CSAQTSGGAGEQFF	TGCAGTGCCCAGACTAGCGGGGGGGCTGGTGAGCAGTTCTTC
TRBV3-1	-	-	TRBJ1-5	CASSITPSNQPQHF	TGTGCCAGCAGCATAACACCGAGCAATCAGCCCCAGCATTTT
TRBV9	many	TRBD1	TRBJ1-2	CASGPTGTGYYGYTF	TGTGCCAGCGGGCCAACCGGGACAGGTTACTATGGCTACACCTTC
TRBV28	many	-	TRBJ1-4	CASSLSGEGNEKLFF	TGTGCCAGCAGTTTATCCGGGGAGGGTAATGAAAAACTGTTTTTT
TRBV24-1	many	-	TRBJ2-3	CATSDLRAAADTQYF	TGTGCCACCAGTGATTTGCGGGCAGCAGCAGATACGCAGTATTTT
TRBV12-3/TRBV12-4	many	-	TRBJ2-2	CASSYLIQRASITGELFF	TGTGCCAGCAGTTATCTTATCCAAAGGGCTAGCATCACCGGGGAGCTGTTTTTT
TRBV3-1	many	-	TRBJ1-2	CASSQVLGRIGYTF	TGTGCCAGCAGCCAAGTTCTGGGAAGGATTGGCTACACCTTC
TRBV5-6	many	TRBD1	TRBJ2-1	CASSFGDRSNNEQFF	TGTGCCAGCAGCTTTGGGGACAGGAGCAACAATGAGCAGTTCTTC
TRBV28	few	-	TRBJ2-1	CASSLGRFYNEQFF	TGTGCCAGCAGTTTAGGGCGGTTCTACAATGAGCAGTTCTTC
TRBV7-8	many	-	TRBJ1-6	CASSSQPPELGSPLHF	TGTGCCAGCAGCTCCCAACCCCCAGAGCTAGGTTCACCCCTCCACTTT
TRBV5-1	many	-	TRBJ1-1	CASSSRQKNTEAFF	TGCGCCAGCAGCTCACGACAGAAGAACACTGAAGCTTTCTTT
TRBV20-1	medium-sized	TRBD2	TRBJ2-1	CSTLAGRQFF	TGCAGTACCCTAGCGGGGAGGCAGTTCTTC